The TCR beta chain described here comes from a study of blood T cell repertoires in COVID-19. In the study overall: From the United States, Italy and Spain came samples of acute and convalescent COVID-19.

The authors' processing: Using reference gene primer amplification, nucleated cell counts were estimated. Here immunoSEQ multiplex PCR was the method, and the copy in TCRdb shows in-frame clones only, minus some. That table supplies the V and J calls and clone size; D and trimming were determined from the DNA. This table holds some 64,000 clones, approximately 81% found once. Germline V CDR1 and CDR2: SGHAT, FQNNGV. The CDR3 loop spans 17 amino acids. After removal of 2 bases from V and 5 bases from J, the junction contained 9 bases not matched to a gene. The rearrangement links TRBV11-2 to TRBJ1-1, with 12 bases that match TRBD1. The TCR sequence derives from a man in his sixties with COVID-19, enrolled during active disease. The source material was peripheral blood. The CDR3 loop reads CASSLPVGDRGHTEAFF. The CDR3 DNA follows: TGTGCCAGCAGCTTACCGGTCGGGGACAGGGGGCATACTGAAGCTTTCTTT.